This T cell receptor (beta chain) was captured in a study of blood T cell repertoires in COVID-19. Looked up from germline, CDR1 is SGHRS and CDR2 is YFSETQ. V trimming: 3 bases; J trimming: 4 bases; junction bases outside the gene matches: 4. This CDR3 is built from 14 residues. Profiling relied on immunoSEQ multiplex PCR, and the TCRdb table lists in-frame clones only, not all of them. The sample carries about 400,000 clones, roughly 87% recorded once. The chain is built from TRBV5-1 and TRBJ2-1, with 7 bases that match TRBD1. The source is a woman in her 40s with acute COVID-19. Sequencing input: PBMCs or T cells enriched from blood (not recorded which). CDR3 in amino acids: CASSSRDRYNEQFF. For the CDR3, the DNA is TGCGCCAGCAGCTCCCGGGACAGATACAATGAGCAGTTCTTC.